A single sample gave rise to the 22 T cell receptor beta chains below, sequenced in a study of T cells in Graves' hyperthyroidism and ophthalmopathy. TCR beta CDR3 regions were amplified from RNA. HTBI primers were employed in a first-round RT-PCR of the TCR CDR3. TCRdb re-derived calls from the multiplex PCR reads in MiXCR, one entry per CDR3 protein. The sample includes approximately 630,000 distinct CDR3 sequences, around 15% of them seen just once. Sequencing was done on a sample of blood. The receptors derive from a woman aged 25 to 39 with Graves' hyperthyroidism.

In this sample, this clonotype turned up many times. This rearrangement joins TRBV11-2 to TRBJ2-5; D not resolved. This CDR3 has 15 amino acids. The V and J ends lost 5 bases and 5 bases respectively, with 18 bases between them. Germline lookup yields CDR1 SGHAT and CDR2 FQNNGV. The CDR3 here is CASSLYEPAAETQYF. In nucleotides, the CDR3 is TGTGCCAGCAGCCTGTACGAACCGGCGGCGGAGACCCAGTACTTC.

The chain joins TRBV7-9 to TRBJ1-6; 8 nucleotides line up with TRBD1. The J segment lost 9 bases and the V segment lost 5 bases, leaving 12 bases of the junction unmatched. This CDR3 spans 16 amino acids. Germline CDR1 reads SEHNR; CDR2 reads FQNEAQ (reference sequence). CDR3 in amino acids: CASSPSSGQGGSPLHF. In DNA form, the CDR3 reads TGTGCCAGCAGCCCAAGCAGTGGACAGGGAGGTTCACCCCTCCACTTT.

In its sample, this clonotype was seen many times. The chain recombines TRBV7-2 with TRBJ2-1; 7 bases line up with TRBD2. This CDR3 has 15 residues. The J segment lost 5 bases and the V segment lost 1 base, leaving 5 bases of the junction unmatched. Germline values: CDR1 SGHTA, CDR2 FQGNSA. In DNA, the CDR3 is TGTGCCAGCAGCTTAGGGCGGGAGCCCAACAATGAGCAGTTCTTC. It yields the protein CASSLGREPNNEQFF.

This sequence joins TRBV7-9 and TRBJ2-1, with D perhaps matching TRBD1 (5 bases). CDR1 and CDR2 (germline): SEHNR, FQNEAQ (reference sequence). This CDR3 is 12 amino acids long. Trimming took 6 bases from V and 3 from J, leaving 6 bases between them. CDR3 region: CASRGDYNEQFF. In DNA form, the CDR3 reads TGTGCCAGCAGAGGGGACTACAATGAGCAGTTCTTC.

This clonotype was found a few times. The J gene is TRBJ2-7, the V gene TRBV20-1, with 12 positions matching TRBD2. The CDR3 is made up of 14 amino acids. J gave up 2 bases and V 5 bases, and 4 bases lay outside the gene matches. Germline V gene lookup returns CDR1 DFQATT and CDR2 SNEGSKA (reference sequence). The CDR3 DNA reads as TGCAGTGCTTCTAGCGGGAGGGCCCCCTACGAGCAGTACTTC. It encodes CSASSGRAPYEQYF.

This clonotype came up many times. Sequence at one end of the junction differs from germline and may be a read error. The V gene is TRBV12-3 or TRBV12-4, the J gene TRBJ2-1; D ambiguous. The CDR3 consists of 14 residues. The CDR3 coding sequence is TGTGCCAGCAGTTTGGACCGCCTCGGCAATGAGCGGTTCTTC. Its protein product is CASSLDRLGNERFF.

This clonotype was counted many times. The rearrangement uses TRBV29-1 and TRBJ1-2, with D possibly being TRBD1 (6 bases). Germline V gives CDR1 SQVTM, CDR2 ANQGSEA. The V end lost 3 bases, the J end lost 0 bases, and 8 bases lay between the germline ends. The CDR3 is 13 amino acids. CDR3 DNA: TGCAGCGTTGAGGACAGAACTAACTATGGCTACACCTTC. Protein product: CSVEDRTNYGYTF.

This clonotype was detected a few times. The J gene is TRBJ2-1, the V gene TRBV4-2; TRBD1 matches 9 bases. This CDR3 is built from 14 residues. The trim removed 1 base at V and 9 bases at J, leaving 4 bases unmatched. In germline, CDR1 is LGHNA, CDR2 YNFKEQ. The CDR3 sequence is CASSQGTGAAEQFF. DNA for the CDR3: TGTGCCAGCAGCCAAGGGACAGGGGCAGCTGAGCAGTTCTTC.

The chain is built from TRBV5-1 and TRBJ1-1; 9 bases are a match to TRBD1. Trimming cost V 4 bases and J 8 bases; bases outside gene matches: 9. This CDR3 region has 14 residues. The V gene's germline CDR1 is SGHRS and CDR2 YFSETQ. The CDR3 sequence: CASSIGQGPGEAFF. DNA for the CDR3: TGCGCCAGCAGCATAGGACAGGGGCCCGGAGAAGCTTTCTTT.

Ten or more counts support this clonotype. The chain links TRBV30 to TRBJ2-5; 7 nucleotides agree with TRBD2. The CDR3 spans 14 residues. Germline V gene lookup returns CDR1 GTSNPN and CDR2 SVGIG (reference sequence). V shed 0 bases and J 3 bases; nucleotides not matched to a gene: 4. The CDR3 DNA reads as TGTGCCTGGAGTGTGGGAGGGAAGGAAGAGACCCAGTACTTC. Its protein product is CAWSVGGKEETQYF.

This clonotype was recorded at least ten times. The CDR3 loop reads CASSQRGGTGELFF. In nucleotides, the CDR3 is TGTGCCAGCAGCCAAAGAGGTGGCACCGGGGAGCTGTTTTTT. The chain is built from TRBV3-1 and TRBJ2-2; D call uncertain. V lost 2 bases, J lost 4 bases, and 8 bases lay in between. CDR3 length: 14 residues. In germline, CDR1 is LGHDT, CDR2 YNNKEL (reference sequence).

The CDR3 DNA reads as TGCAGCGCCATGGGGTGGGTCAACTCCTACGAGCAGTACTTC. It translates to CSAMGWVNSYEQYF. The chain is built from TRBV29-1 and TRBJ2-7; unclear D gene. V shed 7 bases and J shed 0 bases, with 16 bases lying between them. CDR3 length: 14 amino acids. Germline V gene data show CDR1 as SQVTM and CDR2 as ANQGSEA.

The table lists this clonotype with many counts. The chain couples TRBV12-3 or TRBV12-4 to TRBJ1-2; TRBD1 is a possible D gene (5 bases). V was cut by 5 bases and J by 7 bases, with 17 bases left in between. There are 14 residues in the CDR3. The CDR3, as DNA: TGTGCCAGCAGTCCGGGGACGCACCAGGGTGGCTACACCTTC. Residues: CASSPGTHQGGYTF.

This clonotype was picked up many times. The chain has TRBV10-3 and TRBJ1-2; unclear D gene. From germline, CDR1 is ENHRY and CDR2 SYGVKD. V shed 6 bases and J shed 9 bases, with 20 bases lying between them. The CDR3 extends over 14 amino acids. CDR3 residues: CAIRSVGVRDRYTF. As DNA, the CDR3 is TGTGCCATCAGGAGTGTTGGGGTCCGTGATCGCTACACCTTC.

This clonotype was observed many times. The chain employs TRBV2 and TRBJ2-2, with D perhaps matching TRBD1 (5 bases). CDR1 is SNHLY and CDR2 is FYNNEI in the germline V gene. This CDR3 spans 14 amino acids. V was cut by 3 bases and J by 4 bases, with 9 bases left in between. The CDR3 region has the DNA TGTGCCAGCAGTGAGGGGCAGGTCACCGGGGAGCTGTTTTTT. Protein product: CASSEGQVTGELFF.

This clonotype was seen a few times. One base away lies a much larger clone, so this may be a sequencing read error. J is TRBJ2-3 and V is TRBV12-3 or TRBV12-4; 9 nucleotides align to TRBD2. This CDR3 region has 15 residues. CDR3 bases: TGTGCCAGCAGTATAGGACTAGCGCAGACAGATGCGCAGTATTTT. Protein: CASSIGLAQTDAQYF.

The chain carries TRBV10-3 and TRBJ2-3, with 10 nucleotides matching TRBD2. J was trimmed by 6 bases and V by 3 bases; bases with no gene match: 6. The CDR3 consists of 15 residues. The V gene's germline CDR1 is ENHRY and CDR2 SYGVKD. The CDR3 sequence: CAISDPSGSLDTQYF. The CDR3, as DNA: TGTGCCATCAGTGACCCTAGCGGGAGTTTGGATACGCAGTATTTT.

V usage is TRBV19 and J usage is TRBJ2-2, with D tentatively TRBD1 or TRBD2 (5 bases each). This CDR3 has 16 amino acids. Germline V gene lookup returns CDR1 LNHDA and CDR2 SQIVND (reference sequence). Trimming stripped 4 bases from V and 0 bases from J, with 12 bases between. The CDR3 spells CASSNHRRPNTGELFF. DNA for the CDR3: TGTGCCAGTAGTAACCACAGGAGGCCGAACACCGGGGAGCTGTTTTTT. The whole variable domain, filled in from reference TRBV19 and TRBJ2-2, reads DGGITQSPKYLFRKEGQNVTLSCEQNLNHDAMYWYRQDPGQGLRLIYYSQIVNDFQKGDIAEGYSVSREKKESFPLTVTSAQKNPTAFYLCASSNHRRPNTGELFFGEGSRLTVL.

This clonotype was detected many times. The V gene is TRBV6-1, the J gene TRBJ1-2; TRBD1 might be the D (5 bases). Per germline, CDR1 MNHNS and CDR2 SASEGT. Trimming removed 5 bases at V and 4 bases at J, with 14 bases between. This CDR3 comprises 14 residues. The CDR3 DNA sequence: TGTGCCAGCAGTTCCCCAGGGCTGGCCTATGGCTACACCTTC. This codes for CASSSPGLAYGYTF.

This clonotype was recorded many times. V and J are TRBV20-1 and TRBJ1-5; D may be TRBD1 (5 bases). CDR1 DFQATT and CDR2 SNEGSKA come from the germline V gene (reference sequence). This CDR3 comprises 15 residues. Trimming left V 5 bases short and J 3 bases short, with 17 bases between. The CDR3 sequence is CSAHGAGLINQPQHF. DNA for the CDR3: TGCAGTGCTCATGGCGCGGGACTGATCAATCAGCCCCAGCATTTT.

V and J are TRBV18 and TRBJ1-5; unclear D gene. This CDR3 is 15 amino acids long. V was cut by 2 bases and J by 1 base, with 9 bases left in between. Germline lookup yields CDR1 KGHSH and CDR2 LQKENI. This CDR3 is CASSPALGSNQPQHF. The CDR3 nucleotides read TGTGCCAGCTCACCAGCCCTTGGAAGCAATCAGCCCCAGCATTTT.

This clonotype was seen ten or more times. This chain uses TRBV28 with TRBJ1-5; D not certain. CDR1 is MDHEN and CDR2 is SYDVKM in the germline V gene. V was cut by 3 bases and J by 0 bases, with 9 bases left in between. The CDR3 runs 15 residues. The CDR3 is CASSFARYSNQPQHF. The CDR3 DNA is TGTGCCAGCAGTTTCGCCAGGTATAGCAATCAGCCCCAGCATTTT.